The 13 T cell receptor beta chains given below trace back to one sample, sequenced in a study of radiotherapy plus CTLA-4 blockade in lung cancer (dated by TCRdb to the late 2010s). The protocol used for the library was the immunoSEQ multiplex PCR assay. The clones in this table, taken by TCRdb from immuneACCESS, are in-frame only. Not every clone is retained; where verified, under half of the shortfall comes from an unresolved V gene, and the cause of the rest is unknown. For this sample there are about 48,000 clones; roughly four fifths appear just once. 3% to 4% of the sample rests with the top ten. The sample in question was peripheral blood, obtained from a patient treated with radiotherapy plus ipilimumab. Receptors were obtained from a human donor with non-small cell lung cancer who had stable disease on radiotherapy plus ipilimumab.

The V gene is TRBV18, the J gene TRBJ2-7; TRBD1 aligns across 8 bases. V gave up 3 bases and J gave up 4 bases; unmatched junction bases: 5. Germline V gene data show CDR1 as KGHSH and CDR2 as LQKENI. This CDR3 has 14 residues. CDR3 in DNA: TGTGCCAGCTCACCGGGACAGGTGAGGTACGAGCAGTACTTC. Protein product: CASSPGQVRYEQYF.

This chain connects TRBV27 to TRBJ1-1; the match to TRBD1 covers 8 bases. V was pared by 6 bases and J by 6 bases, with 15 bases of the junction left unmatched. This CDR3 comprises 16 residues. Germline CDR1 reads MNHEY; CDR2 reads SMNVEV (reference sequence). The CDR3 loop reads CASRVRYMDRDPEAFF. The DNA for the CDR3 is TGTGCCAGCAGAGTTAGATATATGGACAGGGACCCTGAAGCTTTCTTT.

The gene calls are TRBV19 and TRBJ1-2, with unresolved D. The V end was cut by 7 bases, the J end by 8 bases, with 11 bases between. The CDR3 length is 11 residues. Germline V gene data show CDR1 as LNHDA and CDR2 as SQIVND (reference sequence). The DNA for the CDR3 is TGTGCCAGTAACGGGCAGCGGGGCTACACCTTC. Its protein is CASNGQRGYTF.

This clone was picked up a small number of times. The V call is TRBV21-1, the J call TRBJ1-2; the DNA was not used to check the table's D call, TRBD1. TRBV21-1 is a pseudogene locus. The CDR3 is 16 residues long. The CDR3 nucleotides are TGTGCCAGCAGCAAAGTCGACAGGAGGATTAACTATGGCTACACCTTC. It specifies CASSKVDRRINYGYTF.

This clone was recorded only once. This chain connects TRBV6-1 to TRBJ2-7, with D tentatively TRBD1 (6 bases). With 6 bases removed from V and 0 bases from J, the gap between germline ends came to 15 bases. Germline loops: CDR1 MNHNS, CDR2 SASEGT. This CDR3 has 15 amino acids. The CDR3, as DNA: TGTGCCAGCAGACCCTCCGGGACACCCTCCTACGAGCAGTACTTC. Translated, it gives CASRPSGTPSYEQYF.

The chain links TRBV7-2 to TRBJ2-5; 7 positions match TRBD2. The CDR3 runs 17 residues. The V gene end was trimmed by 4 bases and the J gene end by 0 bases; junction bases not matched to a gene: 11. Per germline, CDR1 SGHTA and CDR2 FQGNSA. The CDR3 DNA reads TGTGCCAGCAGCTCCCCGGCGGGAGACCCGTACCAAGAGACCCAGTACTTC. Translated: CASSSPAGDPYQETQYF.

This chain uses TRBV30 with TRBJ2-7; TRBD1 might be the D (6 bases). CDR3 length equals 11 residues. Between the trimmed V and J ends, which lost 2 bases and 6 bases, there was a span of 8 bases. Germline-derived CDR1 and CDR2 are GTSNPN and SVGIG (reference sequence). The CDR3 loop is CAWSQDSEQYF. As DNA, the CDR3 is TGTGCCTGGAGTCAGGACAGCGAGCAGTACTTC. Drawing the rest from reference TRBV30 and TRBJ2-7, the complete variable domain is SQTIHQWPATLVQPVGSPLSLECTVEGTSNPNLYWYRQAAGRGLQLLFYSVGIGQISSEVPQNLSASRPQDRQFILSSKKLLLSDSGFYLCAWSQDSEQYFGPGTRLTVT.

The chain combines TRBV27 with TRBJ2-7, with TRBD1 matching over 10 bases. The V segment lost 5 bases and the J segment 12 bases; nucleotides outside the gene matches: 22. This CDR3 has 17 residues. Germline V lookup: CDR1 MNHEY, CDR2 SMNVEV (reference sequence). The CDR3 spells CASSEHLSRDRGFDVYF. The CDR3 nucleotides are TGTGCCAGCAGTGAACACCTCTCCCGGGACAGGGGATTTGATGTGTACTTC.

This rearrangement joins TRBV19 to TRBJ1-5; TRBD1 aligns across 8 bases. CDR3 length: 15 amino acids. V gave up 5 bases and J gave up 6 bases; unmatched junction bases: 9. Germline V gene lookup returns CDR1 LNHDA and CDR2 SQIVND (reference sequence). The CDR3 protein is CASSPGPGGVQPQHF. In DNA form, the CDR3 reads TGTGCCAGTAGTCCGGGTCCAGGGGGCGTTCAGCCCCAGCATTTT. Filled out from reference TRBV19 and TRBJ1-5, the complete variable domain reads DGGITQSPKYLFRKEGQNVTLSCEQNLNHDAMYWYRQDPGQGLRLIYYSQIVNDFQKGDIAEGYSVSREKKESFPLTVTSAQKNPTAFYLCASSPGPGGVQPQHFGDGTRLSIL.

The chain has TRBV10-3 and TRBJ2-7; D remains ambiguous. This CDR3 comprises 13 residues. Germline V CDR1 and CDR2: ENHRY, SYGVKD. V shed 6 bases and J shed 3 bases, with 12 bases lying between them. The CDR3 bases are TGTGCCATCAGCCAGGATAAGAACTACGAGCAGTACTTC. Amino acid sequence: CAISQDKNYEQYF.

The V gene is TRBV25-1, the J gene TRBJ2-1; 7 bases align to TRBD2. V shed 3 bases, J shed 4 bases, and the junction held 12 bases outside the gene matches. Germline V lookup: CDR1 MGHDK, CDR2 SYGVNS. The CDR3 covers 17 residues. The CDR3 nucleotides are TGTGCCAGCAGTGATCACCTTGTGGTAGCGGGTTACAATGAGCAGTTCTTC. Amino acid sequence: CASSDHLVVAGYNEQFF.

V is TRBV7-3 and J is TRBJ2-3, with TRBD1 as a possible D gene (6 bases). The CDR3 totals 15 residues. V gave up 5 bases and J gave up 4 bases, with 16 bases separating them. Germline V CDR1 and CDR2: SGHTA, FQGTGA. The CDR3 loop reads CASSHTQGSADTQYF. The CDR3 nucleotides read TGTGCCAGCAGCCACACACAGGGAAGTGCAGATACGCAGTATTTT.

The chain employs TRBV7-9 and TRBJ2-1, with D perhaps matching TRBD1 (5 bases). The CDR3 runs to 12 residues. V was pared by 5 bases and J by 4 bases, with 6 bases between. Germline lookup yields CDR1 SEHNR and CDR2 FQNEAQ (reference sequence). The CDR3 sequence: CASSPGYNEQFF. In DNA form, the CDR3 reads TGTGCCAGCAGCCCAGGGTACAATGAGCAGTTCTTC. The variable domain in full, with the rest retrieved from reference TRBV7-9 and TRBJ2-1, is DTGVSQNPRHKITKRGQNVTFRCDPISEHNRLYWYRQTLGQGPEFLTYFQNEAQLEKSRLLSDRFSAERPKGSFSTLEIQRTEQGDSAMYLCASSPGYNEQFFGPGTRLTVL.